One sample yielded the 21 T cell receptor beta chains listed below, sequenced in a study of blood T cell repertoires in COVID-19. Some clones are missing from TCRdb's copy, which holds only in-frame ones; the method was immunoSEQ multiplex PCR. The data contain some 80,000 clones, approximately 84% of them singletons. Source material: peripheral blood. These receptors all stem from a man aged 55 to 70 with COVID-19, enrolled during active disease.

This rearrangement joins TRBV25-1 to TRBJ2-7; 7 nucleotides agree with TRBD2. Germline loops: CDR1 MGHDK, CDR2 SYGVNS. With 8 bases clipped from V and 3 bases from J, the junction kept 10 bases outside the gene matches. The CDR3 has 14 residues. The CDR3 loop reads CASSGGAAYYEQYF. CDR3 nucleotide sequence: TGTGCCAGCTCGGGGGGAGCGGCGTACTACGAGCAGTACTTC.

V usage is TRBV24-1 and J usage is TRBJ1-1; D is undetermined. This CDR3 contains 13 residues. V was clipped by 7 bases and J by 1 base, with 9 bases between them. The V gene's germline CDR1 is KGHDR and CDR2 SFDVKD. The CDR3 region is CATSNLPNTEAFF. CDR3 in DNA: TGTGCCACCAGCAATCTACCGAACACTGAAGCTTTCTTT.

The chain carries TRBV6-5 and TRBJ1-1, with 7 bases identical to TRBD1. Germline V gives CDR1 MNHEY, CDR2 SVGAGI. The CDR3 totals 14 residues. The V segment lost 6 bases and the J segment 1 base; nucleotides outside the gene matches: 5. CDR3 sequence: CASSPRTGNTEAFF. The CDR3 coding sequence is TGTGCCAGCAGCCCAAGGACAGGGAACACTGAAGCTTTCTTT.

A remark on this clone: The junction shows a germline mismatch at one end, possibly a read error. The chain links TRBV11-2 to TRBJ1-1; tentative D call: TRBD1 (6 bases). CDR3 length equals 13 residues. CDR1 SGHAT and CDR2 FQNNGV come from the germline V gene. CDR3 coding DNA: TGTGCCAGCAGCATAGACAGGTTCACTGAAGCTTTCTTT. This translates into CASSIDRFTEAFF.

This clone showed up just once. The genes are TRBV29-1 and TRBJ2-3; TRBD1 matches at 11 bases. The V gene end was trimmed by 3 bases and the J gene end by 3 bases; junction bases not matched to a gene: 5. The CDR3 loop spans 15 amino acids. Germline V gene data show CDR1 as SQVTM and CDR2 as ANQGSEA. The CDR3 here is CSVENRDRGTDTQYF. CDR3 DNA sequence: TGCAGCGTTGAGAATCGGGACAGGGGGACAGATACGCAGTATTTT.

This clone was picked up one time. The CDR3 spells CASSRVDSYNEQFF. CDR3 sequence (DNA): TGCGCCAGCAGCCGGGTGGACAGCTACAATGAGCAGTTCTTC. The genes are TRBV10-1 and TRBJ2-1; a weak D match, TRBD1 (6 bases). Germline V CDR1 and CDR2: WNHNN, SYGVQD (reference sequence). The CDR3 runs to 14 residues. Trimming pared 6 bases from V and 3 bases from J, leaving 12 bases between.

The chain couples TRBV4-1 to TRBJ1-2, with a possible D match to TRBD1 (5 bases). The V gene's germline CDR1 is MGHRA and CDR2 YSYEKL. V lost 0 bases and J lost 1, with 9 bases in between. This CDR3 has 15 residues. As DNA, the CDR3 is TGCGCCAGCAGCCAAGATTGGACATTTAACTATGGCTACACCTTC. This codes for CASSQDWTFNYGYTF.

The CDR3 bases are TGTGCCAGCAGTTTAGTCAGCGCAACTAATGAAAAACTGTTTTTT. Encoded protein: CASSLVSATNEKLFF. V is TRBV27 and J is TRBJ1-4; D remains ambiguous. This CDR3 is 15 amino acids long. Per germline, CDR1 MNHEY and CDR2 SMNVEV (reference sequence). V was trimmed by 2 bases and J by 0 bases, leaving 7 bases between them. The variable domain in full, completed from reference TRBV27 and TRBJ1-4, reads EAQVTQNPRYLITVTGKKLTVTCSQNMNHEYMSWYRQDPGLGLRQIYYSMNVEVTDKGDVPEGYKVSRKEKRNFPLILESPSPNQTSLYFCASSLVSATNEKLFFGSGTQLSVL.

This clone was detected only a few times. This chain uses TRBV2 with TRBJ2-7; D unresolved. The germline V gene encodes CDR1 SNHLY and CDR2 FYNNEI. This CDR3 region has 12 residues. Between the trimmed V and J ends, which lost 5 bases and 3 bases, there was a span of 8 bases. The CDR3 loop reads CASSLSDYEQYF. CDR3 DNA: TGTGCCAGCAGTCTCTCAGACTACGAGCAGTACTTC.

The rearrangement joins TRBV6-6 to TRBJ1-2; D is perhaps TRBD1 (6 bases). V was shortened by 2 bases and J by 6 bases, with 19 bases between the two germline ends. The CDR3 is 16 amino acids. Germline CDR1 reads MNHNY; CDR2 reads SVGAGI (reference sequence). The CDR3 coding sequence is TGTGCCAGCAGTTACCCGACTACGGGACACGGACATGGCTACACCTTC. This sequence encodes CASSYPTTGHGHGYTF.

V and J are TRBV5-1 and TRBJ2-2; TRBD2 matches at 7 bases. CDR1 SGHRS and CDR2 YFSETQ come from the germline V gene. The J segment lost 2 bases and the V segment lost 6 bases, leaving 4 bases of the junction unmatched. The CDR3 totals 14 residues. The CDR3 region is CASTASGNTGELFF. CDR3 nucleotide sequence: TGCGCCAGCACCGCTAGCGGAAACACCGGGGAGCTGTTTTTT. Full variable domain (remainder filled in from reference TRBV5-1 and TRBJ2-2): KAGVTQTPRYLIKTRGQQVTLSCSPISGHRSVSWYQQTPGQGLQFLFEYFSETQRNKGNFPGRFSGRQFSNSRSEMNVSTLELGDSALYLCASTASGNTGELFFGEGSRLTVL.

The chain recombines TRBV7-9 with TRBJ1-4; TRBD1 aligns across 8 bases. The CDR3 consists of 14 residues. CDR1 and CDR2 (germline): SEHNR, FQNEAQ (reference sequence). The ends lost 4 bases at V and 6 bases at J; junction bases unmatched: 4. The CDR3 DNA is TGTGCCAGCAGCTCCAGGGGGCCTGATGAAAAACTGTTTTTT. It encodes CASSSRGPDEKLFF.

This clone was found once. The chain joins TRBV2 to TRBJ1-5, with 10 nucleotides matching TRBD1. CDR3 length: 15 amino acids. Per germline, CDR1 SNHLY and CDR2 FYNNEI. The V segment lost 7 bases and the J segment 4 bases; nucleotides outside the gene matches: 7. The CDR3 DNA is TGTGCCAGCACCGGGACAGGGGCGAGTAATCAGCCCCAGCATTTT. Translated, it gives CASTGTGASNQPQHF.

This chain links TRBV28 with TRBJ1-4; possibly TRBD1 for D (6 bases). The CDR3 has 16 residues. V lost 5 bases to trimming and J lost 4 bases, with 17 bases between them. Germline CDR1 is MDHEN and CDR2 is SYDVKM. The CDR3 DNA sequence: TGTGCCAGCAGTACAACCGGGGGGGCCGTTAATGAAAAACTGTTTTTT. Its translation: CASSTTGGAVNEKLFF.

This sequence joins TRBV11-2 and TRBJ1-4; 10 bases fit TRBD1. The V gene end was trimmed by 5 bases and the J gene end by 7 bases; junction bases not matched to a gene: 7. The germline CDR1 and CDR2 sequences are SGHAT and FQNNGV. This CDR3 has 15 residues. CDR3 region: CASSRGQGTGEKLFF. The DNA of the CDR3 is TGTGCCAGCAGCAGGGGACAGGGGACCGGTGAAAAACTGTTTTTT.

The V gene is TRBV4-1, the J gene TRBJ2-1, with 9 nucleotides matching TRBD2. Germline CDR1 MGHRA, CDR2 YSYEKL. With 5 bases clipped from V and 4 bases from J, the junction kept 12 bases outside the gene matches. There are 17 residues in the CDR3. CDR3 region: CASSSVLAGEGYNEQFF. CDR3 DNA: TGCGCCAGCAGCTCGGTATTAGCGGGAGAAGGGTACAATGAGCAGTTCTTC.

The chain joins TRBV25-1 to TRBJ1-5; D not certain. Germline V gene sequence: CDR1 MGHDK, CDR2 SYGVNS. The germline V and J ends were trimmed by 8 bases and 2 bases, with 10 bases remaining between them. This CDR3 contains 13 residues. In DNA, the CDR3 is TGTGCCAGCCCCCCCGTATGCAATCAGCCCCAGCATTTT. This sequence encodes CASPPVCNQPQHF.

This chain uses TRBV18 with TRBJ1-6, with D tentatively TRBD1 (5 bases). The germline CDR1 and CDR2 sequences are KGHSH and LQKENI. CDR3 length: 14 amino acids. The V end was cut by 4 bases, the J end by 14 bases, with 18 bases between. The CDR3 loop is CASSRGQGPGALHF. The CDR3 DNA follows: TGTGCCAGCTCACGAGGTCAGGGCCCGGGAGCCCTCCACTTT.

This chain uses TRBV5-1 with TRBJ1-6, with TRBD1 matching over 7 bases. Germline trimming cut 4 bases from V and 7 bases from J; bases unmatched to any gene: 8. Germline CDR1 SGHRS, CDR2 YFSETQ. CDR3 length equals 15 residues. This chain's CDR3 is CASSLTGVGNSPLHF. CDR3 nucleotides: TGCGCCAGCAGCCTCACAGGGGTGGGGAATTCACCCCTCCACTTT. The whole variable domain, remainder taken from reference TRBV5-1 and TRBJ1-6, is KAGVTQTPRYLIKTRGQQVTLSCSPISGHRSVSWYQQTPGQGLQFLFEYFSETQRNKGNFPGRFSGRQFSNSRSEMNVSTLELGDSALYLCASSLTGVGNSPLHFGNGTRLTVT.

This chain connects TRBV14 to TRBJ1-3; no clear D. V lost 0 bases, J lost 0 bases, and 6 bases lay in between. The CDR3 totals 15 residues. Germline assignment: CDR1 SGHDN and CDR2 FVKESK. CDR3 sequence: CASSQDTRSGNTIYF. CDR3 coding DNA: TGTGCCAGCAGCCAAGATACACGCTCTGGAAACACCATATATTTT.

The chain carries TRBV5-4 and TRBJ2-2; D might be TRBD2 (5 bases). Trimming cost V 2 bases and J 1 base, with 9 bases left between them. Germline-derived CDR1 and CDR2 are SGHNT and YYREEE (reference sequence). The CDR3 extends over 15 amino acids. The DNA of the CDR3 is TGTGCCAGCAGCTTAAGAGCGGAGAACACCGGGGAGCTGTTTTTT. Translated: CASSLRAENTGELFF.